The rows below give T cell receptor beta chains drawn from one sample of a study of Ad26.COV2.S vaccination and SARS-CoV-2 variants. TCRdb's table, derived via immunoSEQ multiplex PCR, lists solely in-frame clones and lacks some. The sample consists of about 400,000 clones, about 92% of them appearing once. This material consisted of peripheral blood, taken in a trial of Ad26.COV2.S vaccine versus placebo. The receptors originated from a person between 18 and 60 years old who received the Ad26.COV2.S COVID-19 vaccine or a placebo. CDR3s include the opening cysteine and the closing phenylalanine or tryptophan. The D gene is left open where the match is weak. Clone size is not always given. Where it is, it says once, few, many or a class for expanded clones.

CASSLSTTGARIYGYTF	TGTGCCAGCAGCTTGTCCACCACGGGGGCCCGTATATATGGCTACACCTTC	-	TRBJ1-2	TRBV7-8	-
CASRYSDSTLYSNQPQHF	TGTGCCAGCAGATATAGTGACAGCACTCTATATAGCAATCAGCCCCAGCATTTT	-	TRBJ1-5	TRBV28	-
CSVPSLRQPPATQYF	TGCAGCGTCCCTTCCCTCCGACAGCCCCCAGCGACCCAGTACTTC	-	TRBJ2-5	TRBV29-1	-
CASSYSGIDYGYTF	TGTGCCAGCAGTTACTCGGGGATAGACTATGGCTACACCTTC	-	TRBJ1-2	TRBV6-5	-
CAISDRGRPETQYF	TGTGCCATCAGTGACAGGGGGCGCCCGGAGACCCAGTACTTC	TRBD1	TRBJ2-5	TRBV10-3	-
CASSPMEGPNTEAFF	TGTGCCAGCAGTCCGATGGAAGGGCCGAACACTGAAGCTTTCTTT	-	TRBJ1-1	TRBV27	-
CSAMATNEQFF	TGCAGTGCTATGGCTACCAATGAGCAGTTCTTC	-	TRBJ2-1	TRBV20-1	-
CASRREPGLAGQETQYF	TGCGCCAGCAGGCGTGAGCCGGGACTAGCGGGACAGGAGACCCAGTACTTC	TRBD2	TRBJ2-5	TRBV5-1	-
CASSSMGQGMNTEAFF	TGTGCCAGCTCATCTATGGGACAGGGGATGAACACTGAAGCTTTCTTT	TRBD1	TRBJ1-1	TRBV18	-
CASSVMWDASSSNTGELFF	TGTGCCAGTAGTGTTATGTGGGACGCTAGTTCATCGAACACCGGGGAGTTGTTTTTT	-	TRBJ2-2	TRBV19	-
CASSQRRGTGYEQYF	TGCGCCAGCAGCCAAAGGAGGGGGACAGGATACGAGCAGTACTTC	TRBD1	TRBJ2-7	TRBV4-3	-
CASSLGVGQPQHF	TGCGCCAGCAGCTTGGGAGTTGGCCAGCCCCAGCATTTT	-	TRBJ1-5	TRBV5-1	once
CASSDLGRFSYNEQFF	TGCGCCAGCAGTGATCTTGGCAGGTTCTCCTACAATGAGCAGTTCTTC	-	TRBJ2-1	TRBV10-1	-
CASSSVTGADSPLHF	TGCGCCAGCAGCTCCGTGACAGGTGCGGATTCACCCCTCCACTTT	-	TRBJ1-6	TRBV5-1	-
CASTKPGGGYTF	TGTGCCAGCACTAAACCGGGGGGCGGCTACACCTTC	-	TRBJ1-2	TRBV3-1/TRBV3-2	-
CASSRWDRVHEQYF	TGTGCCAGCAGCCGCTGGGACAGGGTACACGAGCAGTACTTC	TRBD1	TRBJ2-7	TRBV7-9	-
CASSERGRAGRYF	-	-	TRBJ2-3	TRBV2	-